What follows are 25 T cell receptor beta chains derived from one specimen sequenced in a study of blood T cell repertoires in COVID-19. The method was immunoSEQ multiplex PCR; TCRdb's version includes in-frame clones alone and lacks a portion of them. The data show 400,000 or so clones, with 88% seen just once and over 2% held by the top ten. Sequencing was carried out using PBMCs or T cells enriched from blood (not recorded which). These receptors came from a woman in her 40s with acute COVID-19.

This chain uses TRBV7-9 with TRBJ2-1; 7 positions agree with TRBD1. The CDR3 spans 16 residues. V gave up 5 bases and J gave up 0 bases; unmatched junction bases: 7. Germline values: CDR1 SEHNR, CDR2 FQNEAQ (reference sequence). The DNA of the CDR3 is TGTGCCAGCAGCACCGACAGGGCCCGCTCCTACAATGAGCAGTTCTTC. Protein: CASSTDRARSYNEQFF.

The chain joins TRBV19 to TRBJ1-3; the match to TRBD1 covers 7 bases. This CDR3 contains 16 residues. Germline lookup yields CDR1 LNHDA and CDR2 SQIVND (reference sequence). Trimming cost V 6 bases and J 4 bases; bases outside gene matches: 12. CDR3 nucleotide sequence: TGTGCCAGTAGAATAACAGGGGTTTACTCCGGAAACACCATATATTTT. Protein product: CASRITGVYSGNTIYF.

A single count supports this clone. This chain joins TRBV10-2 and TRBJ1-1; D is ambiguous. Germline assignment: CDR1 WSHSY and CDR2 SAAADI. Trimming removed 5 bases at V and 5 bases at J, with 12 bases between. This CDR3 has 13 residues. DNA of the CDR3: TGCGCCAGCAGTAAGATAGCTGGTACTGAAGCTTTCTTT. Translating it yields CASSKIAGTEAFF.

The CDR3 DNA follows: TGCGCCAGCAGTGAGTCGACCCGGGGGGATTCACCCCTCCACTTT. Its protein is CASSESTRGDSPLHF. The chain is built from TRBV10-2 and TRBJ1-6, with D possibly matching TRBD1 (5 bases). V was pared by 0 bases and J by 8 bases, with 11 bases between. The germline V gene encodes CDR1 WSHSY and CDR2 SAAADI. The CDR3 runs 15 residues.

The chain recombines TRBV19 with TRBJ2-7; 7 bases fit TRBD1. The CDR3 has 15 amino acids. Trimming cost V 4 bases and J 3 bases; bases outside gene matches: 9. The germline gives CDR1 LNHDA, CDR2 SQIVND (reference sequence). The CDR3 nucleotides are TGTGCCAGTAGTAACCGACAGGGCGGGTACTACGAGCAGTACTTC. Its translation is CASSNRQGGYYEQYF.

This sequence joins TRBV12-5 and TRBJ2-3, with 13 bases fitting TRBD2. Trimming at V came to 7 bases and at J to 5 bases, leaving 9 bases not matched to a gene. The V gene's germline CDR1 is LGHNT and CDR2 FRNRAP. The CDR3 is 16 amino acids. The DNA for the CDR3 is TGTGCTAGTGCTCTGACTAGCGGGGGGAGTGGAGATACGCAGTATTTT. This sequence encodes CASALTSGGSGDTQYF.

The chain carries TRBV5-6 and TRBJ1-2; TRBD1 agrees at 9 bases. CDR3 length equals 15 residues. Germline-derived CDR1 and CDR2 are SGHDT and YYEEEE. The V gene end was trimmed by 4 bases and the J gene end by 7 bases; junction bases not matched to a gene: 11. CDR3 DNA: TGTGCCAGCAGCATATCCGGGACAGGGACCTCTGGCTACACCTTC. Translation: CASSISGTGTSGYTF.

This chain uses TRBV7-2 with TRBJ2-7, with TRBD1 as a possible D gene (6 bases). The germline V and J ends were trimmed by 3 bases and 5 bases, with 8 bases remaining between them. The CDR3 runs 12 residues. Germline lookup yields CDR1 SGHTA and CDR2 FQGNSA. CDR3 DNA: TGTGCCAGCAGCTTTACAGGGAACGAGCAGTACTTC. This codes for CASSFTGNEQYF.

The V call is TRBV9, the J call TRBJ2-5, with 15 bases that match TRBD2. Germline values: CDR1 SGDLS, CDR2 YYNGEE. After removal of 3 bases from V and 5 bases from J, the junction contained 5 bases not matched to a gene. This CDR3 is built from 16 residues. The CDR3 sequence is CASSEGLAGGPETQYF. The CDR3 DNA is TGTGCCAGCAGCGAGGGACTAGCGGGGGGTCCGGAGACCCAGTACTTC.

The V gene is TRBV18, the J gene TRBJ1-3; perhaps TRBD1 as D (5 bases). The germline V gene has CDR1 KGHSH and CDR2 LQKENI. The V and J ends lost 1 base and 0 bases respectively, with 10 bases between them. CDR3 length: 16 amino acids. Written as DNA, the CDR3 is TGTGCCAGCTCACCACTGGGGCTACTCTCTGGAAACACCATATATTTT. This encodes CASSPLGLLSGNTIYF.

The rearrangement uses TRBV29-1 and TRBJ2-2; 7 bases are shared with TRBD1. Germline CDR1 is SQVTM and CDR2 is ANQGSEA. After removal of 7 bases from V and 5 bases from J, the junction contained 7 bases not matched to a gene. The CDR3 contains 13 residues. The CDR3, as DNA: TGCAGCGGAGGGGGCTCGGGGACCGGGGAGCTGTTTTTT. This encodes CSGGGSGTGELFF.

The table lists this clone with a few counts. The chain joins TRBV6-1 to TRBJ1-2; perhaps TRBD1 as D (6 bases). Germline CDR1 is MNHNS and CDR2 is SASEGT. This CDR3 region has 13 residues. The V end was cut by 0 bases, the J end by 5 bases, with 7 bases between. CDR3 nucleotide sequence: TGTGCCAGCAGTGAAGCTGGACAGTATGGCTACACCTTC. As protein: CASSEAGQYGYTF.

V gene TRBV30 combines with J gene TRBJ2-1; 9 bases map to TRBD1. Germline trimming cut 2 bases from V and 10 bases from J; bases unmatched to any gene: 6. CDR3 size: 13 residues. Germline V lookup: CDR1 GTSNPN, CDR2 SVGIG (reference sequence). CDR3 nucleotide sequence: TGTGCCTGGAGTTGGGACAGGGCGCGGGAGCAGTTCTTC. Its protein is CAWSWDRAREQFF.

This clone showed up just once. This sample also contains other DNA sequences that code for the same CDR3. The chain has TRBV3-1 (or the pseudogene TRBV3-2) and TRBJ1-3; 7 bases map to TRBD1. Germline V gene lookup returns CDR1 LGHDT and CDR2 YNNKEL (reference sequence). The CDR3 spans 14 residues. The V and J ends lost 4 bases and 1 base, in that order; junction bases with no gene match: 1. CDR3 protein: CASSPTGSGNTIYF. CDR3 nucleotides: TGTGCCAGCAGCCCGACAGGGTCTGGAAACACCATATATTTT.

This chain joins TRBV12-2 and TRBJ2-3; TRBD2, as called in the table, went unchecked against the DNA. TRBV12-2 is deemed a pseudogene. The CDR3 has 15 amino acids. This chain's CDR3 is CASRPHAGGVDTQYF. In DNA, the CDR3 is TGTGCAAGTCGCCCCCACGCTGGGGGGGTAGATACGCAGTATTTT.

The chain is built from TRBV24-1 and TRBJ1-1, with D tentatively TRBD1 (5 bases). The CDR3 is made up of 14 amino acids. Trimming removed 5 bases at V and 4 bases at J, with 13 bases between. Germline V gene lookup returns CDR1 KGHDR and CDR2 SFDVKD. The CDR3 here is CATSARGTPTEAFF. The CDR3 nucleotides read TGTGCCACCAGTGCCCGAGGGACTCCCACTGAAGCTTTCTTT.

As DNA, the CDR3 is TGTGCCAGCAGCTCTCAGACACCTAACACTGAAGCTTTCTTT. This sequence encodes CASSSQTPNTEAFF. The chain carries TRBV5-4 and TRBJ1-1; D is unclear. V was clipped by 3 bases and J by 2 bases, with 11 bases between them. CDR1 is SGHNT, CDR2 YYREEE, per germline (reference sequence). This CDR3 contains 14 residues.

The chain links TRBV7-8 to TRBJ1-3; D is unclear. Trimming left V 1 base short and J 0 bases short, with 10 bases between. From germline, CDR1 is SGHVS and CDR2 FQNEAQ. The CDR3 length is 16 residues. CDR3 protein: CASSLGTGYSGNTIYF. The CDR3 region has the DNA TGTGCCAGCAGCTTAGGTACGGGATACTCTGGAAACACCATATATTTT.

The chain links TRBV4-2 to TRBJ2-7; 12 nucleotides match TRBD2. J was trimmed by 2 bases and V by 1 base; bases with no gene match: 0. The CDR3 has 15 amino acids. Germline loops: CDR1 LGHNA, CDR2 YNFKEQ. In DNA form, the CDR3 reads TGTGCCAGCAGCCAAGCTAGCGGGGGGGCCTACGAGCAGTACTTC. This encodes CASSQASGGAYEQYF.

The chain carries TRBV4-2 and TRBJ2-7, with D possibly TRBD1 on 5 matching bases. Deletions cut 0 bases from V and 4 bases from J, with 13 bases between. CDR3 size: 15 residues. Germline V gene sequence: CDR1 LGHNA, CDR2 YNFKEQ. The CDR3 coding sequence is TGTGCCAGCAGCCAAGAACCGCGACAGAAATACGAGCAGTACTTC. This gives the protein CASSQEPRQKYEQYF.

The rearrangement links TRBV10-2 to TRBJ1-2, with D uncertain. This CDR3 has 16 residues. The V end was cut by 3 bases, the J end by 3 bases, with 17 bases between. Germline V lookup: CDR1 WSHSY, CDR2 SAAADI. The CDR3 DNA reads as TGCGCCAGCAGTGATTTTTGGAGGGAAAGGGACTATGGCTACACCTTC. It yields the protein CASSDFWRERDYGYTF.

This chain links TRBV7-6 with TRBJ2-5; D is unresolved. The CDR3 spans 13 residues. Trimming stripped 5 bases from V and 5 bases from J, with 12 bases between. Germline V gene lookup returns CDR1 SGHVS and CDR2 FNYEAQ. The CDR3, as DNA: TGTGCCAGCAGCCCGACTTTCTGGGAGACCCAGTACTTC. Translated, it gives CASSPTFWETQYF.

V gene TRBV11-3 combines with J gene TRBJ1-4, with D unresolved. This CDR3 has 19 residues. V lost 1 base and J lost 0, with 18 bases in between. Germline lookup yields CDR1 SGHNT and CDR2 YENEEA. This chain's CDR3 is CASSLGLLFGNSTNEKLFF. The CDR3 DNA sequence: TGTGCCAGCAGCTTAGGCCTACTTTTCGGGAATTCAACTAATGAAAAACTGTTTTTT.

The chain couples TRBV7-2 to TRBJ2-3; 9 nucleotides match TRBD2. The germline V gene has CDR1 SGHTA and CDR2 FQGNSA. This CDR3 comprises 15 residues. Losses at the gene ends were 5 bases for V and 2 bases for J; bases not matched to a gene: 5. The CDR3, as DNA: TGTGCCAGCAGCCCAGGACTAGCGCCCACAGATACGCAGTATTTT. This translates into CASSPGLAPTDTQYF.

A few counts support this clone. The CDR3 here is CASSFLRGGARSGEQFF. The DNA of the CDR3 is TGTGCCAGCAGCTTCCTCCGCGGGGGGGCTAGGTCAGGTGAGCAGTTCTTC. The rearrangement uses TRBV7-9 and TRBJ2-1, with TRBD2 matching 9 bases. The germline gives CDR1 SEHNR, CDR2 FQNEAQ (reference sequence). V was clipped by 3 bases and J by 9 bases; unmatched bases: 15. The CDR3 runs to 17 residues.